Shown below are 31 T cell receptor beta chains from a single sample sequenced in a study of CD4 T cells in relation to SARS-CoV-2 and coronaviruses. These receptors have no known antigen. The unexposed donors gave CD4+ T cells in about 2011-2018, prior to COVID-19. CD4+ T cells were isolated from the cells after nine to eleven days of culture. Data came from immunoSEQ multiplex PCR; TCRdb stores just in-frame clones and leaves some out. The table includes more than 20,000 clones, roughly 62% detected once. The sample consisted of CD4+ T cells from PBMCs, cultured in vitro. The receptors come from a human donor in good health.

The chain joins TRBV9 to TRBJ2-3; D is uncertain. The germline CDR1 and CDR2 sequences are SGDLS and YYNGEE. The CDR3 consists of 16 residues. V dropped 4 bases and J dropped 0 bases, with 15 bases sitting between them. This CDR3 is CASSYPGLRSTDTQYF. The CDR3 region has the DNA TGTGCCAGCAGCTACCCTGGATTACGGAGCACAGATACGCAGTATTTT.

DNA of the CDR3: TGTGCCAGCAGCTTAGCTCTAGGGCCTAGGGGGAATGAGCAGTTCTTC. Amino acid sequence: CASSLALGPRGNEQFF. The chain is built from TRBV7-9 and TRBJ2-1; a possible D gene is TRBD1 (6 bases). Trimming removed 0 bases from V and 7 bases from J, with 16 bases in between. Germline CDR1 and CDR2: SEHNR and FQNEAQ (reference sequence). The CDR3 sequence is 16 residues long.

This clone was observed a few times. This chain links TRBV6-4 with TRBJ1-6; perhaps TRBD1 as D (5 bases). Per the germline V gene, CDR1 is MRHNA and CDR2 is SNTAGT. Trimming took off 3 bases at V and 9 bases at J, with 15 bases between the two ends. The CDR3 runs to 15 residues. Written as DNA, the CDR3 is TGTGCCAGCAGTGAAAAGGGGCTGGGCGGTTCACCCCTCCACTTT. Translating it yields CASSEKGLGGSPLHF.

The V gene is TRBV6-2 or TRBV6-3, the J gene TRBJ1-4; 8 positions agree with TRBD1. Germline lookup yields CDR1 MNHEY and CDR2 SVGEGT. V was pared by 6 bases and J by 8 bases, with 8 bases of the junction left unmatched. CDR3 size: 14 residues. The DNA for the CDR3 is TGTGCCAGCAGCCGGGGACAGGTGGGAGAAAAACTGTTTTTT. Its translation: CASSRGQVGEKLFF.

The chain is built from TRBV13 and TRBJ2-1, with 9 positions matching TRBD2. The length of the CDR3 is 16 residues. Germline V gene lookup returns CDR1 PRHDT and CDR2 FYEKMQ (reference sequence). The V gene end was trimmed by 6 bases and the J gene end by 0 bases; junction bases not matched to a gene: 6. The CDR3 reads CASRANSGSSYNEQFF. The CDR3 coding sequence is TGTGCCAGCAGAGCGAATAGCGGGAGCTCCTACAATGAGCAGTTCTTC.

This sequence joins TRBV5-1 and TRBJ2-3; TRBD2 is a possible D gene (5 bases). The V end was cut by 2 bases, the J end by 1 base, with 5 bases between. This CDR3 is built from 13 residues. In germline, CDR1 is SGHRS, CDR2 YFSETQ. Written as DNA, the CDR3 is TGCGCCAGCAGCTTAGCGGGCACAGATACGCAGTATTTT. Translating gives CASSLAGTDTQYF.

CDR3 protein: CASSVTSTDTQYF. Written as DNA, the CDR3 is TGTGCCAGCAGCGTAACCAGCACAGATACGCAGTATTTT. The genes are TRBV9 and TRBJ2-3; D unclear. The germline V gene encodes CDR1 SGDLS and CDR2 YYNGEE. This CDR3 has 13 residues. V gave up 1 base and J gave up 0 bases, with 3 bases separating them.

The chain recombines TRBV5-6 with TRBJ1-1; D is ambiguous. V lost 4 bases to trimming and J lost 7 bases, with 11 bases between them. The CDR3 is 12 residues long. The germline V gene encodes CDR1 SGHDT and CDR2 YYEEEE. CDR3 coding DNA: TGTGCCAGCAGCGTCCGGACTGTTGAAGCTTTCTTT. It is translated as CASSVRTVEAFF. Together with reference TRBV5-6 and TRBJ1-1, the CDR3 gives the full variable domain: DAGVTQSPTHLIKTRGQQVTLRCSPKSGHDTVSWYQQALGQGPQFIFQYYEEEERQRGNFPDRFSGHQFPNYSSELNVNALLLGDSALYLCASSVRTVEAFFGQGTRLTVV.

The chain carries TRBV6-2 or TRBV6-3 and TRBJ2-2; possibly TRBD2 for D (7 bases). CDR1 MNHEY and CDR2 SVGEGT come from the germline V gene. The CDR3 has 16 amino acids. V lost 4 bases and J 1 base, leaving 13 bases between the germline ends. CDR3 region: CASSLYGGLNTGELFF. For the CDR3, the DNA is TGTGCCAGCAGTTTATACGGGGGGCTGAACACCGGGGAGCTGTTTTTT.

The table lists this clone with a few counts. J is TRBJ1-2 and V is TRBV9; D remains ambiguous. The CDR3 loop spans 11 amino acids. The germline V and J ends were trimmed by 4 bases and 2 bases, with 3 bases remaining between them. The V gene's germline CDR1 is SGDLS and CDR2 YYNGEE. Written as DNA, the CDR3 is TGTGCCAGCAGCTCGAACTATGGCTACACCTTC. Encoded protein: CASSSNYGYTF.

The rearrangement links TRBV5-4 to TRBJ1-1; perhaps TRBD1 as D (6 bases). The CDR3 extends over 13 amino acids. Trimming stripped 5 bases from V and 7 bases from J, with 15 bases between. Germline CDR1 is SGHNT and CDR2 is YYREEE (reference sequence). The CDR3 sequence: CASRGAGANEAFF. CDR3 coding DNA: TGTGCCAGCAGGGGGGCTGGGGCGAATGAAGCTTTCTTT.

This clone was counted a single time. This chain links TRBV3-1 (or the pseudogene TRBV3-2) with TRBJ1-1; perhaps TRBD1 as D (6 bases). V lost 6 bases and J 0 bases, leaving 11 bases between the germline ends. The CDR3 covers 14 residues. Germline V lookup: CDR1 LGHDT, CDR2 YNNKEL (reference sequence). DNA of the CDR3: TGTGCCAGCAGTCTGGACAGTTTGAACACTGAAGCTTTCTTT. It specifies CASSLDSLNTEAFF.

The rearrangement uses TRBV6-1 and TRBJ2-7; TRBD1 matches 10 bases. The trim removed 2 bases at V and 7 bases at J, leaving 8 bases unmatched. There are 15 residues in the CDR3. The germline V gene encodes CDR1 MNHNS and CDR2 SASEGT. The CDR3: CASSEPGQGTQEQYF. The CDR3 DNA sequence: TGTGCCAGCAGTGAACCGGGACAGGGGACCCAAGAGCAGTACTTC.

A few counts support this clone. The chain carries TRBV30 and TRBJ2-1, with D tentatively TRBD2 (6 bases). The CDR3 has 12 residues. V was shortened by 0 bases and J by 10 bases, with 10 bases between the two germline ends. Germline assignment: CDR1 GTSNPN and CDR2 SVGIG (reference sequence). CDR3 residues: CAWSVGREEQFF. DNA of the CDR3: TGTGCCTGGAGTGTAGGGCGGGAAGAGCAGTTCTTC.

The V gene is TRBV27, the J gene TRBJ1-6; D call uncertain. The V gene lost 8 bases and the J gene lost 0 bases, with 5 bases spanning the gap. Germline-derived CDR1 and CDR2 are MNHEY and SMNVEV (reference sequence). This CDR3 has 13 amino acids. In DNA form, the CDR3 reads TGTGCCAGCCGTAGCTCCTATAATTCACCCCTCCACTTT. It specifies CASRSSYNSPLHF.

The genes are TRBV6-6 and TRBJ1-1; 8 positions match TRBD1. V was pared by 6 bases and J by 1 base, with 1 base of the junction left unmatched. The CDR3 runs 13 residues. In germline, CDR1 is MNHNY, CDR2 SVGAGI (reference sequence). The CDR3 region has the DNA TGTGCCAGCAGAGACAGGGGGAACACTGAAGCTTTCTTT. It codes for CASRDRGNTEAFF.

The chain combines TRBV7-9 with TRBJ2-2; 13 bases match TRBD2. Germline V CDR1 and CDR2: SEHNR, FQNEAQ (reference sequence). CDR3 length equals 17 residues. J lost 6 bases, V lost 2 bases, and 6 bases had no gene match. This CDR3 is CASSLRTSGSRAGELFF. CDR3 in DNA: TGTGCCAGCAGCTTAAGGACTAGCGGGAGTCGAGCCGGGGAGCTGTTTTTT.

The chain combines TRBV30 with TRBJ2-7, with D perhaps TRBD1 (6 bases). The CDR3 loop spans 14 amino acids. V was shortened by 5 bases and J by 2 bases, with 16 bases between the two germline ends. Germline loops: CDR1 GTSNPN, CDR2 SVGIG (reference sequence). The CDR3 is CAWVGQTITYEQYF. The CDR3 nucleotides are TGTGCCTGGGTCGGACAGACGATTACCTACGAGCAGTACTTC.

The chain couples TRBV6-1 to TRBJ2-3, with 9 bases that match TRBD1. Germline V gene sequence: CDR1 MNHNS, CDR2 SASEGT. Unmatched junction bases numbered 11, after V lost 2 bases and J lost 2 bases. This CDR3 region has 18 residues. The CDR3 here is CASSERVGTGFNTDTQYF. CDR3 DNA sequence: TGTGCCAGCAGTGAAAGGGTGGGGACAGGGTTCAACACAGATACGCAGTATTTT.

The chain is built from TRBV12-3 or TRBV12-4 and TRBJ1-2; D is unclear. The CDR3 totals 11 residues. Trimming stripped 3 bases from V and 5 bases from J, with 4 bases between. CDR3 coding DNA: TGTGCCAGCAGTTTGGGGTATGGCTACACCTTC. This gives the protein CASSLGYGYTF.

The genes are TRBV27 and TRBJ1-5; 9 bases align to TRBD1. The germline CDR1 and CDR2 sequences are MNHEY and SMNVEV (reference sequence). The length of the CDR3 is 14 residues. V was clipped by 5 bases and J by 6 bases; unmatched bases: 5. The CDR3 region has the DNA TGTGCCAGCAGTCCACAGGGGGCGAGTCAGCCCCAGCATTTT. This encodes CASSPQGASQPQHF.

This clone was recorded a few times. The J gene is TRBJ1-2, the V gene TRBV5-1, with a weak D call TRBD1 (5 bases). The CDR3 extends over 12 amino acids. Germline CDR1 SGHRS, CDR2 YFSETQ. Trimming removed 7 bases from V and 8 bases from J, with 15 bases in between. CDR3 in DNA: TGCGCCAGCGCCCCCGGGAGGGACGGCTACACCTTC. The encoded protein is CASAPGRDGYTF.

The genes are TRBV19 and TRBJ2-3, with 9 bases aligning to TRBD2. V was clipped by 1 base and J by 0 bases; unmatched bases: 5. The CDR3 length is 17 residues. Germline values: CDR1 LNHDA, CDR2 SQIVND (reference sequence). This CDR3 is CASSIGLAGFSTDTQYF. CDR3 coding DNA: TGTGCCAGTAGTATAGGGCTAGCGGGGTTTAGCACAGATACGCAGTATTTT.

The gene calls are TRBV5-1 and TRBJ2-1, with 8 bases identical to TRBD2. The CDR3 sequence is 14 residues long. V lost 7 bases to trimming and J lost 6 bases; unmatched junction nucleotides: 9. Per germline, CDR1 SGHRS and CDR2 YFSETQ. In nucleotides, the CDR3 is TGCGCCAGCTCCGGGACTAGTGGAATCAATGAGCAGTTCTTC. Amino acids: CASSGTSGINEQFF.

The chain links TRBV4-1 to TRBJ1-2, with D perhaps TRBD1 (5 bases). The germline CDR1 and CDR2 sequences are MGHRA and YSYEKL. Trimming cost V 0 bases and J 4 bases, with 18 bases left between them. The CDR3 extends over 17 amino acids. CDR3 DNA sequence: TGCGCCAGCAGCCAAGACGGAGAGGGGCGACTTGCCTATGGCTACACCTTC. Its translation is CASSQDGEGRLAYGYTF.

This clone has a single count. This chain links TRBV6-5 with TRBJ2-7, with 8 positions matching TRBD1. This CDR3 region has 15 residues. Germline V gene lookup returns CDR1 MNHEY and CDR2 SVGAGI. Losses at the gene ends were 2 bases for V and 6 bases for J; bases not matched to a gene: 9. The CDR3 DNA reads TGTGCCAGCAGTTACACTGGGACAGGTATCCGCGAGCAGTACTTC. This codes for CASSYTGTGIREQYF.

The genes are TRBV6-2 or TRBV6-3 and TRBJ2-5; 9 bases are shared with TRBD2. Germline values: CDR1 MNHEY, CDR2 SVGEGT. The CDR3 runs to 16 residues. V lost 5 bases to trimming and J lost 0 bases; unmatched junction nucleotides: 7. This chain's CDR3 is CASSKRLAENQETQYF. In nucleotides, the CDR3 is TGTGCCAGCAGTAAAAGACTAGCGGAGAACCAAGAGACCCAGTACTTC.

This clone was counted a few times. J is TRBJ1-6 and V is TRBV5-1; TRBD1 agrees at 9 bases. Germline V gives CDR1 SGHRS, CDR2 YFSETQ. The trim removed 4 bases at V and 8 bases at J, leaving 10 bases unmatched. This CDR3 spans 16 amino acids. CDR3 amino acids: CASSASSGQGYSPLHF. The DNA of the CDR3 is TGCGCCAGCAGCGCGTCCTCGGGACAGGGCTATTCACCCCTCCACTTT.

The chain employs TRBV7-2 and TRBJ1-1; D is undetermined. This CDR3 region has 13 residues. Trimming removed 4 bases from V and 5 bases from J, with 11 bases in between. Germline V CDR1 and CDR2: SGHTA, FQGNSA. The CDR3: CASSSKEATEAFF. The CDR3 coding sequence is TGTGCCAGCAGCTCCAAAGAGGCGACTGAAGCTTTCTTT.

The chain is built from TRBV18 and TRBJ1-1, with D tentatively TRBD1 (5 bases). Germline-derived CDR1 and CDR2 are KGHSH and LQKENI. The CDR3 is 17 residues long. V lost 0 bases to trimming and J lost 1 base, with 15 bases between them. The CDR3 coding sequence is TGTGCCAGCTCACCACCCGCATTGTCCAGGGCGAACACTGAAGCTTTCTTT. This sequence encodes CASSPPALSRANTEAFF.

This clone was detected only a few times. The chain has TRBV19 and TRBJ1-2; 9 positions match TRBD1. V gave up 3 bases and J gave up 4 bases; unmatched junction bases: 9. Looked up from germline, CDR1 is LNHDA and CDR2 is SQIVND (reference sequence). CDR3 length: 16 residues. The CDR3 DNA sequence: TGTGCCAGTAGTATTGGACAGGGGAGTCTTATCTATGGCTACACCTTC. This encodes CASSIGQGSLIYGYTF.